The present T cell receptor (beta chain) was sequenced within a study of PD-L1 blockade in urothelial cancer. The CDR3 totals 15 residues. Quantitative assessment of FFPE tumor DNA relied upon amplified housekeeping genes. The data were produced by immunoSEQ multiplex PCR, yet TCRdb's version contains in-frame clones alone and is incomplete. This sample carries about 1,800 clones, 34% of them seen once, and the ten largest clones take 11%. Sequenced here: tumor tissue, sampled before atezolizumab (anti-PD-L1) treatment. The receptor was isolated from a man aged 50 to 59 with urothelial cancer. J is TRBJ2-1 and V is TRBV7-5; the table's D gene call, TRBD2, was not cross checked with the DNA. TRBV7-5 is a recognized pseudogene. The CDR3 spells CASSSTSVSGNEQFF. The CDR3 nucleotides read TGTGCCAGCAGCTCGACTAGCGTCTCGGGCAATGAGCAGTTCTTC.